A single TCR beta chain is shown here with its context. The sample originates from a study of CD8 T cells in Susac syndrome. Germline CDR1 and CDR2: SNHLY and FYNNEI. The V end was cut by 3 bases, the J end by 0 bases, with 5 bases between. The CDR3 consists of 13 residues. Reverse transcription of roughly 0.45 to 1 ug RNA used random hexamers. TCRdb redid the calling of the immunoSEQ multiplex PCR reads with MiXCR, one entry per CDR3 protein. The sample carries approximately 100,000 distinct CDR3 sequences, under 95% recorded once. This chain links TRBV2 with TRBJ2-5; no definite D call. The TCR sequence derives from a human donor in good health. Sequenced: CD8+ T cells from PBMCs. CDR3 DNA sequence: TGTGCCAGCAGTGAGGGCTACCAAGAGACCCAGTACTTC. Translated: CASSEGYQETQYF.